Listed here are 3 T cell receptor beta chains from one sample, sequenced in a study of blood T cell repertoires in COVID-19. Clones were read by immunoSEQ multiplex PCR, and TCRdb kept only the in-frame ones, dropping some. The data show over 70,000 clones, around 80% seen once. The sequenced sample was peripheral blood. All receptors derive from a man between 70 and 80 years old with acute or convalescent COVID-19.

The chain recombines TRBV28 with TRBJ1-6; the match to TRBD1 covers 9 bases. Germline V lookup: CDR1 MDHEN, CDR2 SYDVKM. V shed 7 bases, J shed 6 bases, and the junction held 7 bases outside the gene matches. The CDR3 is 15 residues long. DNA of the CDR3: TGTGCCAGCACTTTGACGGGACAGGGTAATTCACCCCTCCACTTT. Translated, it gives CASTLTGQGNSPLHF.

The V call is TRBV7-9, the J call TRBJ1-2, with TRBD1 matching 8 bases. This CDR3 is built from 15 residues. Germline CDR1 is SEHNR and CDR2 is FQNEAQ (reference sequence). J lost 1 base, V lost 5 bases, and 6 bases had no gene match. The DNA for the CDR3 is TGTGCCAGCAGCCGGACAGGGAATGGTAACTATGGCTACACCTTC. Translating it yields CASSRTGNGNYGYTF.

The chain combines TRBV6-1 with TRBJ1-2, with 9 bases lining up with TRBD1. This CDR3 has 13 residues. V was clipped by 2 bases and J by 8 bases; unmatched bases: 3. From germline, CDR1 is MNHNS and CDR2 SASEGT. DNA for the CDR3: TGTGCCAGCAGTGAACACAGGGGGCAGGGCTACACCTTC. Translating gives CASSEHRGQGYTF.